These 3 T cell receptor beta chains were all obtained from the same sample, sequenced in a study of Tregs in tolerant kidney transplant recipients. For these TCRs, the target antigens are not known. Measured with immunoSEQ multiplex PCR; TCRdb has only the in-frame clones, and not every one. The data hold 15,000 to 20,000 clones, with around three fifths observed a single time. The sample taken for sequencing was Tregs from blood cultured with allogeneic cells. The receptor source for this set is a human donor in good health.

V usage is TRBV7-8 and J usage is TRBJ1-1; a weak D match, TRBD1 (5 bases). CDR3 length: 13 residues. V was shortened by 7 bases and J by 1 base, with 10 bases between the two germline ends. The V gene's germline CDR1 is SGHVS and CDR2 FQNEAQ. CDR3: CASKGQPNTEAFF. CDR3 sequence (DNA): TGTGCCAGCAAGGGGCAGCCGAACACTGAAGCTTTCTTT.

The chain recombines TRBV7-8 with TRBJ1-1; D is uncertain. V shed 2 bases and J shed 5 bases, with 12 bases lying between them. Germline loops: CDR1 SGHVS, CDR2 FQNEAQ. This CDR3 region has 14 residues. The CDR3 DNA is TGTGCCAGCAGCTTATCGCCCGGAGGGACTGAAGCTTTCTTT. Translating it yields CASSLSPGGTEAFF.

This clone was observed a few times. The chain uses TRBV15 and TRBJ2-7; D call uncertain. The germline CDR1 and CDR2 sequences are LNHNV and YYDKDF (reference sequence). V dropped 0 bases and J dropped 2 bases, with 8 bases sitting between them. CDR3 size: 14 residues. CDR3 sequence: CATSRDYAAYEQYF. The CDR3, as DNA: TGTGCCACCAGCAGAGATTACGCTGCCTACGAGCAGTACTTC. Combining the CDR3 with reference TRBV15 and TRBJ2-7 gives the whole variable domain DAMVIQNPRYQVTQFGKPVTLSCSQTLNHNVMYWYQQKSSQAPKLLFHYYDKDFNNEADTPDNFQSRRPNTSFCFLDIRSPGLGDTAMYLCATSRDYAAYEQYFGPGTRLTVT.